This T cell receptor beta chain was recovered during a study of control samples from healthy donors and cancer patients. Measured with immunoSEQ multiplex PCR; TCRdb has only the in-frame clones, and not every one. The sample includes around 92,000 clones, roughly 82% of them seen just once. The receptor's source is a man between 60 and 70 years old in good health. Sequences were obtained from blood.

CDR3 in amino acids: CASILARDEQFF. The CDR3 nucleotides read TGTGCCAGCATACTAGCGAGGGATGAGCAGTTCTTC. The chain combines TRBV7-7 with TRBJ2-1, with 7 bases identical to TRBD2. This CDR3 region has 12 residues. The junction had 5 bases not matched to a gene; V was cut back by 7 bases and J by 8 bases. CDR1 and CDR2 (germline): SSHAT, FNYEAQ (reference sequence).